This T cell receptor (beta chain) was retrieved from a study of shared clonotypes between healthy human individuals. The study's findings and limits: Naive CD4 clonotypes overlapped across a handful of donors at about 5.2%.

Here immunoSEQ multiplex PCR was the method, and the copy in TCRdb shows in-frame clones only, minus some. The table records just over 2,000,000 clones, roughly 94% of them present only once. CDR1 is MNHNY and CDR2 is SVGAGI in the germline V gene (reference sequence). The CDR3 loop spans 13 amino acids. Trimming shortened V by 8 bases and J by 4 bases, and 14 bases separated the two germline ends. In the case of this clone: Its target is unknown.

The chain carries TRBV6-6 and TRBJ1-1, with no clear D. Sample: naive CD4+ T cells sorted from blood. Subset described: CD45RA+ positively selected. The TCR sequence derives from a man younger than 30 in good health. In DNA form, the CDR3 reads TGTGCCAGCGGCCCGGGCAGGACCACTGAAGCTTTCTTT. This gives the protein CASGPGRTTEAFF.